One sample yielded the 30 T cell receptor beta chains listed below, sequenced in a study of T cell repertoires in cytomegalovirus infection. TCRdb reprocessed the reads via MiXCR and lists one record per CDR3 protein. The sample has roughly 230,000 distinct CDR3 sequences, roughly an eighth seen once; the top ten hold 1.5% to 2%. Sequencing was performed on PBMCs. Receptor source: a human donor in good health (CMV status not recorded). Some clones in this sample may be carry-over from other donors' samples.

The chain combines TRBV5-6 with TRBJ2-4; no reliable D call. Germline CDR1 and CDR2: SGHDT and YYEEEE. V dropped 4 bases and J dropped 0 bases, with 17 bases sitting between them. CDR3 length: 17 residues. CDR3 in amino acids: CASSRFQESLAKNIQYF. The CDR3 DNA follows: TGTGCCAGCAGCCGATTCCAGGAGTCTCTAGCCAAAAACATTCAGTACTTC.

The table lists this clonotype with a few counts. This rearrangement joins TRBV28 to TRBJ1-6, with D unresolved. This CDR3 region has 12 residues. V lost 6 bases, J lost 7 bases, and 7 bases lay in between. The germline V gene has CDR1 MDHEN and CDR2 SYDVKM. This CDR3 reads CASRRSNSPLHF. The CDR3 bases are TGTGCCAGCAGGCGATCGAATTCACCCCTCCACTTT. Complete variable domain (other parts from reference TRBV28 and TRBJ1-6): DVKVTQSSRYLVKRTGEKVFLECVQDMDHENMFWYRQDPGLGLRLIYFSYDVKMKEKGDIPEGYSVSREKKERFSLILESASTNQTSMYLCASRRSNSPLHFGNGTRLTVT.

This chain uses TRBV4-1 with TRBJ2-7, with no clear D. V lost 0 bases and J 2 bases, leaving 17 bases between the germline ends. This CDR3 contains 17 residues. The germline V gene has CDR1 MGHRA and CDR2 YSYEKL. This CDR3 reads CASSQDGKASGAYEQYF. CDR3 sequence (DNA): TGCGCCAGCAGCCAAGATGGGAAGGCTTCGGGCGCCTACGAGCAGTACTTC.

This clonotype appeared many times. The CDR3 here is CASSGAGGEQFF. In nucleotides, the CDR3 is TGTGCCAGCAGCGGGGCGGGAGGGGAGCAGTTCTTC. This rearrangement joins TRBV9 to TRBJ2-1; 9 bases are a match to TRBD2. The trim removed 3 bases at V and 10 bases at J, leaving 2 bases unmatched. From germline, CDR1 is SGDLS and CDR2 YYNGEE. The CDR3 loop spans 12 amino acids.

This clonotype has a count of ten or more. The V and J genes are TRBV6-2 or TRBV6-3 and TRBJ2-5; TRBD2 matches 8 bases. The CDR3 has 15 residues. V lost 4 bases, J lost 0 bases, and 4 bases stayed unmatched. In germline, CDR1 is MNHEY, CDR2 SVGEGT. The CDR3 coding sequence is TGTGCCAGCAGTTCAAGTAGCGGGAACCAAGAGACCCAGTACTTC. This encodes CASSSSSGNQETQYF.

The chain carries TRBV5-1 and TRBJ2-3, with D perhaps given as TRBD1 or TRBD2 (5 bases each). There are 15 residues in the CDR3. The V and J ends lost 0 bases and 7 bases respectively, with 15 bases between them. The germline V gene encodes CDR1 SGHRS and CDR2 YFSETQ. CDR3 loop: CASSLEGTLGNTQYF. CDR3 coding DNA: TGCGCCAGCAGCTTGGAGGGGACCCTGGGAAATACGCAGTATTTT. The full variable domain, in which reference TRBV5-1 and TRBJ2-3 provide the parts outside the CDR3, is KAGVTQTPRYLIKTRGQQVTLSCSPISGHRSVSWYQQTPGQGLQFLFEYFSETQRNKGNFPGRFSGRQFSNSRSEMNVSTLELGDSALYLCASSLEGTLGNTQYFGPGTRLTVL.

This clonotype was observed at least ten times. The chain carries TRBV4-3 and TRBJ2-2; D is perhaps TRBD1 (5 bases). CDR1 and CDR2 from the germline V gene are LGHNA and YSLEER. The CDR3 contains 15 residues. Trimming removed 0 bases at V and 6 bases at J, with 11 bases between. The CDR3 region is CASSQDGRQPGELFF. CDR3 bases: TGCGCCAGCAGCCAAGACGGTAGACAGCCCGGGGAGCTGTTTTTT.

At least ten counts were recorded for this clonotype. V and J are TRBV7-3 and TRBJ2-2; 10 nucleotides agree with TRBD2. The length of the CDR3 is 15 residues. Germline assignment: CDR1 SGHTA and CDR2 FQGTGA. With 2 bases clipped from V and 3 bases from J, the junction kept 0 bases outside the gene matches. The CDR3 here is CASSLLAGDTGELFF. CDR3 DNA sequence: TGTGCCAGCAGCTTACTAGCGGGAGACACCGGGGAGCTGTTTTTT.

The V and J genes are TRBV20-1 and TRBJ2-3, with a tentative D call TRBD2 (7 bases). This CDR3 has 13 residues. Germline V gene data show CDR1 as DFQATT and CDR2 as SNEGSKA (reference sequence). Trimming removed 3 bases from V and 8 bases from J, with 15 bases in between. CDR3 in amino acids: CSARRGPGATQYF. Written as DNA, the CDR3 is TGCAGTGCTAGGCGGGGGCCTGGGGCTACGCAGTATTTT.

This clonotype was picked up many times. V and J are TRBV12-3 or TRBV12-4 and TRBJ1-3; D is undetermined. The V gene lost 2 bases and the J gene lost 1 base, with 9 bases spanning the gap. The CDR3 length is 15 residues. CDR3 sequence reads: CASSLSAGSGNTIYF. The DNA of the CDR3 is TGTGCCAGCAGTTTATCGGCGGGGTCTGGAAACACCATATATTTT.

The genes are TRBV19 and TRBJ1-1; D unclear. The CDR3 has 14 amino acids. Trimming took off 4 bases at V and 11 bases at J, with 20 bases between the two ends. CDR1 and CDR2 from the germline V gene are LNHDA and SQIVND (reference sequence). CDR3: CASSTRPGTLRAFF. The CDR3 nucleotides are TGTGCCAGTAGTACAAGACCAGGAACTCTGAGGGCTTTCTTT.

This clonotype was recorded at least ten times. The rearrangement uses TRBV10-3 and TRBJ2-3, with 7 nucleotides matching TRBD1. The junction had 12 bases not matched to a gene; V was cut back by 8 bases and J by 1 base. Germline CDR1 ENHRY, CDR2 SYGVKD. This CDR3 region has 16 residues. The CDR3 DNA is TGTGCCATCGGCTCGACAGGGACGAGAGGCACAGATACGCAGTATTTT. Translated, it gives CAIGSTGTRGTDTQYF.

This clonotype was seen ten or more times. The rearrangement joins TRBV7-9 to TRBJ1-2; D not certain. The V gene's germline CDR1 is SEHNR and CDR2 FQNEAQ (reference sequence). With 5 bases removed from V and 0 bases from J, the gap between germline ends came to 13 bases. The CDR3 consists of 15 residues. The CDR3 bases are TGTGCCAGCAGCAGAGGAGACGGGACTAACTATGGCTACACCTTC. This codes for CASSRGDGTNYGYTF.

The V and J genes are TRBV20-1 and TRBJ2-5; 8 nucleotides match TRBD1. The CDR3 length is 15 residues. V shed 4 bases and J 4 bases; nucleotides not matched to a gene: 11. Germline values: CDR1 DFQATT, CDR2 SNEGSKA (reference sequence). CDR3 bases: TGCAGTGCTATAGTGTCAGGGGGCGAAGGAGAGACCCAGTACTTC. It is translated as CSAIVSGGEGETQYF.

This clonotype was seen many times. The rearrangement joins TRBV7-2 to TRBJ1-2; D is unresolved. The germline V gene encodes CDR1 SGHTA and CDR2 FQGNSA. Trimming removed 2 bases at V and 4 bases at J, with 11 bases between. This CDR3 contains 14 residues. CDR3 sequence reads: CASSLNRELYGYTF. In DNA, the CDR3 is TGTGCCAGCAGCTTAAATAGAGAACTCTATGGCTACACCTTC.

This clonotype came up many times. The J gene is TRBJ2-7, the V gene TRBV7-2; TRBD1 agrees at 9 bases. The CDR3 totals 16 residues. Trimming took 4 bases from V and 0 from J; bases not matched to a gene: 7. Looked up from germline, CDR1 is SGHTA and CDR2 is FQGNSA. The CDR3 bases are TGTGCCAGCAGCTCCATAGGGACAGGGCGCTCCTACGAGCAGTACTTC. Its protein product is CASSSIGTGRSYEQYF.

The gene calls are TRBV29-1 and TRBJ1-1, with D uncertain. CDR3 size: 16 residues. The V gene lost 5 bases and the J gene lost 0 bases, with 19 bases spanning the gap. CDR1 SQVTM and CDR2 ANQGSEA come from the germline V gene. CDR3: CSVINPLSSLNTEAFF. DNA for the CDR3: TGCAGCGTTATAAACCCCCTTAGCAGCTTGAACACTGAAGCTTTCTTT.

In its sample, this clonotype was seen a few times. The rearrangement uses TRBV19 and TRBJ1-2; no clear D. The CDR3 contains 15 residues. Per germline, CDR1 LNHDA and CDR2 SQIVND (reference sequence). Trimming stripped 5 bases from V and 0 bases from J, with 13 bases between. The CDR3 region has the DNA TGTGCCAGTAGTGGTCCCCAGTCCGCTAACTATGGCTACACCTTC. It encodes CASSGPQSANYGYTF.

The rearrangement joins TRBV6-6 to TRBJ2-7, with D perhaps TRBD1 or TRBD2 (5 bases each). The germline V gene has CDR1 MNHNY and CDR2 SVGAGI (reference sequence). With 7 bases removed from V and 4 bases from J, the gap between germline ends came to 17 bases. The CDR3 consists of 14 residues. The CDR3 DNA reads TGTGCCAGCACTTCGGGACCCTGGGCGTACGAGCAGTACTTC. Translated: CASTSGPWAYEQYF.

This clonotype has ten or more counts. V gene TRBV28 combines with J gene TRBJ2-7; weak D call: TRBD2 (6 bases). This CDR3 contains 15 residues. CDR1 is MDHEN, CDR2 SYDVKM, per germline. Trimming took off 3 bases at V and 7 bases at J, with 19 bases between the two ends. The CDR3 region is CASSFPRDSAYEQYF. The CDR3 nucleotides are TGTGCCAGCAGTTTCCCGCGGGACTCCGCTTATGAGCAGTACTTC.

To note about this clonotype: A much larger clone is a single base away; this may be a read error. The CDR3 ends on some other residue instead of the conserved phenylalanine or tryptophan, so this is likely a read error. The V and J genes are TRBV28 and TRBJ1-5; maybe TRBD1 (5 bases). V gave up 3 bases and J gave up 3 bases, with 9 bases separating them. The CDR3 spans 14 residues. Germline V gene lookup returns CDR1 MDHEN and CDR2 SYDVKM. In nucleotides, the CDR3 is TGTGCCAGCAGTTTCGGGGGAAACAATCAGCCCCAGCATCTT. It translates to CASSFGGNNQPQHL.

Concerning this clonotype itself: An end of the junction does not agree with germline; a read error may underlie this. J is TRBJ1-1 and V is TRBV5-3; no clear D. TRBV5-3 is labeled an ORF, and its function is uncertain. The CDR3 sequence is 16 residues long. CDR3 amino acids: CASSLVSPSPMAEAFF. The CDR3 DNA is TGTGCCAGCAGCTTGGTGTCACCCTCCCCGATGGCTGAAGCTTTCTTT.

Turning to this clonotype: Being one base from a much bigger clone, this may be a read error. This sequence joins TRBV9 and TRBJ2-1; D is tentatively TRBD1 or TRBD2 (5 bases each). The CDR3 runs to 16 residues. Germline V gene sequence: CDR1 SGDLS, CDR2 YYNGEE. The CDR3 here is CASSVVGESAYNEEFF. CDR3 sequence (DNA): TGTGCCAGCAGCGTAGTGGGGGAGTCCGCCTACAATGAGGAGTTCTTC.

This clonotype was found many times. The CDR3 nucleotides read TGTGCCAGCAGCTTACTAGGACACGCTAATGAAAAACTGTTTTTT. As protein: CASSLLGHANEKLFF. The chain has TRBV7-2 and TRBJ1-4; the D gene is possibly TRBD1 (5 bases). V gave up 2 bases and J gave up 3 bases, with 10 bases separating them. The CDR3 length is 15 residues. Germline lookup yields CDR1 SGHTA and CDR2 FQGNSA.

This clonotype was seen repeatedly, ten times or more. J is TRBJ2-4 and V is TRBV7-2, with TRBD1 as a possible D gene (5 bases). Per the germline V gene, CDR1 is SGHTA and CDR2 is FQGNSA. V lost 5 bases to trimming and J lost 7 bases, with 18 bases between them. The CDR3 runs to 15 residues. The CDR3 DNA follows: TGTGCCAGCAGCGCTCGGACATCAGGATGGAACATTCAGTACTTC. It is translated as CASSARTSGWNIQYF.

The table lists this clonotype with many counts. The CDR3 DNA sequence: TGTGCCAGCAGCTTAGTTAGCGGGCTATCCACAGATACGCAGTATTTT. Protein product: CASSLVSGLSTDTQYF. The chain is built from TRBV7-2 and TRBJ2-3; TRBD2 matches 7 bases. The CDR3 has 16 residues. The germline V gene has CDR1 SGHTA and CDR2 FQGNSA. V was clipped by 1 base and J by 2 bases; unmatched bases: 6.

The chain carries TRBV29-1 and TRBJ1-1; weak D call: TRBD1 (6 bases). The CDR3 spans 12 residues. V dropped 3 bases and J dropped 4 bases, with 9 bases sitting between them. Germline V gene data show CDR1 as SQVTM and CDR2 as ANQGSEA. Here the CDR3 DNA reads TGCAGCGTTGATTCACAGGGCACTGAAGCTTTCTTT. Encoded protein: CSVDSQGTEAFF.

The chain has TRBV29-1 and TRBJ1-4, with 8 bases lining up with TRBD1. This CDR3 comprises 13 residues. CDR1 and CDR2 (germline): SQVTM, ANQGSEA. The ends lost 6 bases at V and 8 bases at J; junction bases unmatched: 8. The CDR3 is CSVLDRDGEKLFF. In DNA, the CDR3 is TGCAGCGTCCTGGACAGGGACGGCGAAAAACTGTTTTTT.

In this sample, this clonotype turned up many times. The chain has TRBV11-2 and TRBJ2-2; tentatively, D is TRBD1 (6 bases). Trimming removed 0 bases from V and 11 bases from J, with 22 bases in between. This CDR3 is 17 amino acids long. CDR1 and CDR2 from the germline V gene are SGHAT and FQNNGV. CDR3 in amino acids: CASSLDPPGQGRGELFF. Here the CDR3 DNA reads TGTGCCAGCAGCTTAGACCCGCCCGGGCAGGGGCGAGGAGAGCTGTTTTTT.

As concerns this clonotype: A much larger clone sits a single nucleotide away, making a read error possible. J is TRBJ1-4 and V is TRBV19; D is perhaps TRBD1 (6 bases). V was pared by 4 bases and J by 12 bases, with 18 bases between. CDR3 size: 14 residues. CDR1 is LNHDA and CDR2 is SQIVND in the germline V gene (reference sequence). CDR3 loop: CASSTDSLLGELFF. The CDR3 DNA follows: TGTGCCAGTAGTACGGACAGTCTTTTAGGAGAACTGTTTTTT.